The present T cell receptor beta chain was sequenced within a study of CD8 T cells in Susac syndrome. Overall study results and limits: The study's TCR sequencing and HLA analysis drew on a certain number of individuals. That number was acknowledged as relatively small.

0.5 to 1 ug RNA was reverse transcribed with random hexamers. The amplification used immunoSEQ multiplex PCR on TCR beta CDR3; it spanned 54 Vbeta and 13 Jbeta. MiXCR, run by TCRdb on the immunoSEQ multiplex PCR reads, gives a single entry per CDR3 protein. The table shows 40,000 to 55,000 distinct CDR3 sequences, with 80% to 95% occurring only once. As to this clonotype: Its specificity is not known.

Sequencing was performed on CD8+ T cells from PBMCs. This receptor was identified in a human donor in good health.

The CDR3 loop is CASSQVGFSSYNEQFF. The CDR3 DNA reads TGCGCCAGCAGCCAAGTAGGGTTCAGCTCCTACAATGAGCAGTTCTTC. The chain employs TRBV4-1 and TRBJ2-1; D not resolved. The V end was cut by 1 base, the J end by 0 bases, with 10 bases between. CDR1 MGHRA and CDR2 YSYEKL come from the germline V gene. CDR3 length equals 16 residues.